The rows below give T cell receptor beta chains drawn from one sample of a study of blood T cells in healthy people across ages. TCRdb re-analysed the 5' RACE reads in MiXCR, keeping a single row per CDR3 protein. The table has roughly 1,500,000 distinct CDR3 sequences, around 36% seen once. The sample consisted of blood. The receptors were gathered from a woman in her thirties in good health. Each CDR3 is given with its conserved first and last residue. The order of the fields is clone size, V gene, D gene, J gene, CDR3 DNA, CDR3 protein. The D gene is left open where the match is weak. A row's size may be missing; if present it is once, few, many or a size class.

clone_size: -
v_call: TRBV3-1
d_call: -
j_call: TRBJ1-1
cdr3_nt: TGTGCCAGCACCAGAATGTCGGGGAACACTGAAGCTTTCTTT
cdr3_aa: CASTRMSGNTEAFF

clone_size: -
v_call: TRBV29-1
d_call: TRBD1
j_call: TRBJ2-2
cdr3_nt: TGCGGCGTTGAACAATGGGACAGGGGGACCGGGGAGCGGTTTTTT
cdr3_aa: CGVEQWDRGTGERFF

clone_size: few
v_call: TRBV5-6
d_call: TRBD2
j_call: TRBJ2-5
cdr3_nt: TGTGCCAGCAGGCATGCGGGGGGGAAAGAGACCCAGTACTTC
cdr3_aa: CASRHAGGKETQYF

clone_size: -
v_call: TRBV7-2
d_call: -
j_call: TRBJ2-2
cdr3_nt: TGTGCCGGCAGCGCAGACTGGTCAAACACCGGGGAGCTGTTTTTT
cdr3_aa: CAGSADWSNTGELFF

clone_size: -
v_call: TRBV12-3/TRBV12-4
d_call: -
j_call: TRBJ1-2
cdr3_nt: TGTGCCAGCAGATCCTCTTCTCAAGGAAGTGGCTACACCTTC
cdr3_aa: CASRSSSQGSGYTF

clone_size: -
v_call: TRBV20-1
d_call: TRBD2
j_call: TRBJ2-1
cdr3_nt: TGCAGTGCTAGAGAAACTAGCGGGAGGGCCTACAATGAGCAGTTCTTC
cdr3_aa: CSARETSGRAYNEQFF

clone_size: -
v_call: TRBV20-1
d_call: -
j_call: TRBJ1-5
cdr3_nt: TGCAGTACAAAGCTCGCGGAGAACAATCAGCACCAGCATTTT
cdr3_aa: CSTKLAENNQHQHF

clone_size: few
v_call: TRBV5-1
d_call: TRBD2
j_call: TRBJ2-1
cdr3_nt: TGCGCCAGCAGGGAGACTAGCTTATCCTACAATGAGCAGTTCTTC
cdr3_aa: CASRETSLSYNEQFF

clone_size: few
v_call: TRBV15
d_call: TRBD2
j_call: TRBJ2-5
cdr3_nt: TGTGCCACCAGCCTTGGACTAGCGGGAGTAGAGACCCAGTACTTC
cdr3_aa: CATSLGLAGVETQYF

clone_size: few
v_call: TRBV10-3
d_call: -
j_call: TRBJ1-3
cdr3_nt: TGTGCCATCAGTGAGCCTCTGGGGCAGATAAAAGACTCTGGAAACACCATATATTTT
cdr3_aa: CAISEPLGQIKDSGNTIYF